This TCR beta chain is drawn from a study of blood T cells in healthy people across ages. Overall study results and limits: Long-lived and aged donors differed, with more naive CD4+ cells and higher diversity in the long-lived. Expanded clonotype shifts may have been confounded, as the donors had an unknown CMV status. A roughly linear age-dependent decrease characterized TCR beta diversity per million T cells. Unsorted PBMC material precluded a definitive naive versus antigen-experienced comparison.

The V and J ends lost 0 bases and 0 bases respectively, with 11 bases between them. The CDR3 runs 15 residues. Germline-derived CDR1 and CDR2 are DFQATT and SNEGSKA (reference sequence). As regards this clonotype: The antigen is undetermined.

The use of a sample-barcoded 5' primer and a J-beta primer mix characterized a second PCR of roughly 7 to 11 cycles. From the 5' RACE reads, TCRdb called clonotypes with MiXCR, one entry per CDR3 protein. The repertoire holds hundreds of thousands of distinct CDR3 sequences, with more than 25% as singletons. This rearrangement joins TRBV20-1 to TRBJ1-1; D is uncertain. This receptor was obtained from a woman at least 80 years old in good health. Sequencing was done on a sample of blood. The CDR3 here is CSARDLRTVNTEAFF. The CDR3 DNA follows: TGCAGTGCTAGAGATCTTAGGACGGTGAACACTGAAGCTTTCTTT.